The T cell receptor (beta chain) under discussion was sequenced for a study of CD4+ T cells in melanoma. Profiling relied on immunoSEQ multiplex PCR, and the TCRdb table lists in-frame clones only, not all of them. This table holds about 110,000 clones, roughly 90% found once. The CDR3 totals 19 residues. With 4 bases clipped from V and 5 bases from J, the junction kept 20 bases outside the gene matches. The germline V gene has CDR1 SGHTA and CDR2 FQGTGA. Sequencing was carried out using peripheral blood. The sequence was collected from a human donor with melanoma. The chain uses TRBV7-3 and TRBJ2-3, with TRBD1 matching 8 bases. In nucleotides, the CDR3 is TGTGCCAGCAGCTCATGGCCGGCCGGTTCGGACAGGGAAAGAGATACGCAGTATTTT. Amino acids: CASSSWPAGSDRERDTQYF.